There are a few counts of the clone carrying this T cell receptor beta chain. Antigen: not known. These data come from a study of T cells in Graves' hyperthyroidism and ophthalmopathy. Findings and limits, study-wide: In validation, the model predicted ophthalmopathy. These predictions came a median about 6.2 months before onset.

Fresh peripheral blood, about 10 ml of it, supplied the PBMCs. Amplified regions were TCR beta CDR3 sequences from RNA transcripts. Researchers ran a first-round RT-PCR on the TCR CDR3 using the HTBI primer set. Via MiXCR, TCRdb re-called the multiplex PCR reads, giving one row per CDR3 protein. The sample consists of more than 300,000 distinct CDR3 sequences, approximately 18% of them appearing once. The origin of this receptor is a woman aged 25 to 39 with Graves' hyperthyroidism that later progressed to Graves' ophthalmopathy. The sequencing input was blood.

CDR3 coding DNA: TGTGCCTGGAGCAGGCTAGCGCCTACCGGGGAGCTGTTTTTT. Protein sequence: CAWSRLAPTGELFF. V and J are TRBV30 and TRBJ2-2, with D maybe TRBD2 (6 bases). The CDR3 is made up of 14 amino acids. The ends were cut back, 3 bases at V and 5 bases at J, with 13 bases in the middle. The V gene's germline CDR1 is GTSNPN and CDR2 SVGIG (reference sequence).